This TCR beta chain was obtained from a study of blood T cell repertoires in COVID-19. Study as a whole: PBMCs, B-cell-depleted T cells, or T cells provided the cDNA or gDNA that made up the material.

J gave up 2 bases and V 0 bases, and 5 bases lay outside the gene matches. Germline V gene data show CDR1 as SGHNT and CDR2 as YYREEE (reference sequence). The CDR3 sequence is 15 residues long. This clone occurred once. This table comes from immunoSEQ multiplex PCR, and its TCRdb copy is limited to in-frame clones, with some not included. The sample records 200,000 to 250,000 clones, roughly 81% being singletons. Sequencing was carried out using peripheral blood. This receptor was taken from an elderly woman with COVID-19, enrolled during active disease. This chain uses TRBV5-4 with TRBJ2-7, with 7 positions matching TRBD2. The CDR3 nucleotides read TGTGCCAGCAGCTTGGGTTCTAGCGGCACCTACGAGCAGTACTTC. As protein: CASSLGSSGTYEQYF.